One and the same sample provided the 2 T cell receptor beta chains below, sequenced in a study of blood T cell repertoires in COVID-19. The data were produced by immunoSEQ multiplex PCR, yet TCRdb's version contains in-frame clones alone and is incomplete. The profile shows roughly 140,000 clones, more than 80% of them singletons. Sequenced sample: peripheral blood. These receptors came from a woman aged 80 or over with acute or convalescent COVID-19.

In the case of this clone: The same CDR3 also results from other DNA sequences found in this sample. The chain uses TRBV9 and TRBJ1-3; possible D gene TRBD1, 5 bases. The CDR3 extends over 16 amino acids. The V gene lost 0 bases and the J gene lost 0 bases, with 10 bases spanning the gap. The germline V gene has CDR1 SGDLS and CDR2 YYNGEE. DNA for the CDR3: TGTGCCAGCAGCGTAGGGGGCACCCTCTCTGGAAACACCATATATTTT. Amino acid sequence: CASSVGGTLSGNTIYF.

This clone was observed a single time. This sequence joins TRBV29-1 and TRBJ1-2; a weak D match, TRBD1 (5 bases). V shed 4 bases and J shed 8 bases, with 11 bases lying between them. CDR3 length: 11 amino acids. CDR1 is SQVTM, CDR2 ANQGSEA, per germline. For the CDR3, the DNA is TGCAGCGTTGGTGGGCGGGACGGCTACACCTTC. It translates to CSVGGRDGYTF.